This section outlines one TCR beta chain sequence together with its context. This clonotype was observed many times. It has no known antigen specificity. Per-base qualities were not stored, and no clone one base away is much larger. There are 17 amino acids in the CDR3, from cysteine to phenylalanine inclusive. Only the CDR3 part of the read is kept: 51 bases, read in frame from the first base. Germline trimming: 4 bases from V, 4 bases from J; junction bases outside gene matches: 7. CDR1 and CDR2, looked up from the germline V gene (reference sequence), are SEHNR and FQNEAQ. The sample belongs to a study of T cell repertoires in cytomegalovirus infection (dated by TCRdb to the late 2010s). Some background on the complete study: Because public TCR beta signatures pointed to carriage of CMV infection together with the matching HLA type, the HLA type of each donor mattered for the analysis.

The study at large found these results: The ex vivo response was dominated by HLA-C-restricted CMV-specific TCR beta clonotypes, which also provided the single most frequent clonotype in two of eight donors. In both this cohort and an independent cohort of a few hundred donors, the cumulative frequency of public TCR beta family members distinguished carriers of CMV infection plus the relevant HLA type.

Sequencing instrument: Illumina HiSeq 1500. Clones were called with MiXCR by TCRdb after fastp trimmed the public reads at Q25, and only in-frame beta chains were retained. Here each entry gathers all rows of one CDR3 protein and keeps the most common genes and DNA. This sample has 100,000 to 150,000 distinct CDR3 sequences in its table, and roughly 9% of those were observed once. The biggest ten clones account for about a tenth of the sample. The specimen was PBMCs. The sequence was obtained from a human donor in good health (CMV status not recorded). Some clones in this sample may be carry-over from other donors' samples. The chain employs TRBV7-9 and TRBJ2-1; a stretch of 13 junction bases matches TRBD2. For the CDR3, the sequence is CASSSRGTSGAYNEQFF. The base sequence is TGTGCCAGCAGCTCCCGGGGGACTAGCGGGGCATACAATGAGCAGTTCTTC.